These 9 T cell receptor beta chains came from one sample sequenced in a study of response to subunit inactivated influenza vaccine (dated by TCRdb to about 2018). Library method: RT-PCR. The sequencer listed for this sample is Illumina HiSeq 2500. The public reads were reprocessed in TCRdb via fastp at Q25 and MiXCR, keeping in-frame beta chains. For every CDR3 protein sequence, its rows merge into one entry that carries the most common genes and DNA. A total of about 500,000 distinct CDR3 sequences appear in this sample, 16% of them only once. In total, the top ten clones hold less than 4% of the sample. Material: CD4+ T cells sorted from PBMCs, obtained less than 30 months after vaccination. Receptors were obtained from a man between 50 and 69 years old who received an inactivated influenza vaccine. Donor details come from another sample of the same person, matched by shared clones.

This clonotype was seen only a few times. The V gene is TRBV12-5, the J gene TRBJ2-1, with 9 bases matching TRBD2. V was pared by 3 bases and J by 12 bases, with 0 bases of the junction left unmatched. Looked up from germline, CDR1 is LGHNT and CDR2 is FRNRAP. The CDR3 spans 11 residues. The CDR3 DNA is TGTGCTAGTGGTTTTAGCGGGAGGCAGTTCTTC. Translated, it gives CASGFSGRQFF.

This chain connects TRBV6-1 to TRBJ1-2, with a possible D match to TRBD1 (5 bases). With 6 bases removed from V and 4 bases from J, the gap between germline ends came to 18 bases. From germline, CDR1 is MNHNS and CDR2 SASEGT. The CDR3 is 15 residues long. DNA for the CDR3: TGTGCCAGCAGGGAGGACAATGCCGTGGGCTATGGCTACACCTTC. Translation: CASREDNAVGYGYTF.

The chain uses TRBV12-3 or TRBV12-4 and TRBJ2-1; 11 nucleotides agree with TRBD2. With V trimmed by 5 bases and J by 3 bases, 3 bases remained unmatched. There are 15 residues in the CDR3. Here the CDR3 reads CASSQLAGVYNEQFF. The CDR3, as DNA: TGTGCCAGCAGTCAACTAGCGGGAGTCTACAATGAGCAGTTCTTC.

This clonotype was observed many times. J is TRBJ2-5 and V is TRBV29-1; D is undetermined. This CDR3 contains 13 residues. Germline loops: CDR1 SQVTM, CDR2 ANQGSEA. Trimming took off 7 bases at V and 0 bases at J, with 12 bases between the two ends. The CDR3 region has the DNA TGCAGCGCCCGAACACAGTACCAAGAGACCCAGTACTTC. Its protein is CSARTQYQETQYF.

This clonotype occurred a few times. The chain links TRBV7-6 to TRBJ2-5; TRBD2 might be the D (5 bases). Trimming pared 6 bases from V and 5 bases from J, leaving 13 bases between. This CDR3 comprises 13 residues. Germline assignment: CDR1 SGHVS and CDR2 FNYEAQ. This chain's CDR3 is CASSSTPGETQYF. The CDR3, as DNA: TGTGCCAGCAGTTCAACCCCGGGGGAGACCCAGTACTTC.

This clonotype was seen a handful of times. The chain employs TRBV3-1 and TRBJ1-4, with a possible D match to TRBD1 (5 bases). The CDR3 has 14 residues. Germline loops: CDR1 LGHDT, CDR2 YNNKEL (reference sequence). V was clipped by 4 bases and J by 3 bases, with 9 bases between them. DNA of the CDR3: TGTGCCAGCAGCCTCCAGGGTCCTAATGAAAAACTGTTTTTT. Protein: CASSLQGPNEKLFF.

This clonotype turned up a few times. V is TRBV20-1 and J is TRBJ1-5; no definite D call. V was shortened by 0 bases and J by 7 bases, with 13 bases between the two germline ends. Germline V gene data show CDR1 as DFQATT and CDR2 as SNEGSKA (reference sequence). CDR3 size: 14 residues. The CDR3 DNA follows: TGCAGTGCTAGAGATCGGATCGGTCACCAGCCCCAGCATTTT. Its translation: CSARDRIGHQPQHF.

This clonotype turned up a few times. The chain joins TRBV7-8 to TRBJ1-2; D is unclear. Per the germline V gene, CDR1 is SGHVS and CDR2 is FQNEAQ. Between the trimmed V and J ends, which lost 1 base and 4 bases, there was a span of 13 bases. The CDR3 contains 15 residues. The CDR3 nucleotides read TGTGCCAGCAGCTTAGAAGGGTCAGGCTCCTATGGCTACACCTTC. This codes for CASSLEGSGSYGYTF.

In DNA form, the CDR3 reads TGTGCCAGCAGCCCCATGGGGGGTAAGCAGTACTTC. Encoded protein: CASSPMGGKQYF. The chain links TRBV12-3 or TRBV12-4 to TRBJ2-7; a possible D gene is TRBD2 (6 bases). Between the trimmed V and J ends, which lost 6 bases and 8 bases, there was a span of 14 bases. The CDR3 runs 12 residues.